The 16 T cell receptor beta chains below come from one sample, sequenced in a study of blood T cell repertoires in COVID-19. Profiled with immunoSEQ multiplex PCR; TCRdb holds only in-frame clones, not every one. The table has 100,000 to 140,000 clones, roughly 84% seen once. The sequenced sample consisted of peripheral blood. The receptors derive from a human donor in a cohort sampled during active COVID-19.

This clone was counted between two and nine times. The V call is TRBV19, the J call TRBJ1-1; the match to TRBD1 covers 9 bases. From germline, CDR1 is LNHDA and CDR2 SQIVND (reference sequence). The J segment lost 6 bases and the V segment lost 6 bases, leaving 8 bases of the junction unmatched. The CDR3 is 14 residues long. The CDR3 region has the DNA TGTGCCAGTAGAATAACAGGGGGCTTGCCTGAAGCTTTCTTT. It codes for CASRITGGLPEAFF.

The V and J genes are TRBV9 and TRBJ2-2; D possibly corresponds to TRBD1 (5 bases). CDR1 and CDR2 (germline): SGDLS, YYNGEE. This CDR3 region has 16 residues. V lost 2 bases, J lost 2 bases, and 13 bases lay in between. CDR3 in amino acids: CASSVSDRVNTGELFF. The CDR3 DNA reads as TGTGCCAGCAGCGTCTCAGACAGAGTTAACACCGGGGAGCTGTTTTTT.

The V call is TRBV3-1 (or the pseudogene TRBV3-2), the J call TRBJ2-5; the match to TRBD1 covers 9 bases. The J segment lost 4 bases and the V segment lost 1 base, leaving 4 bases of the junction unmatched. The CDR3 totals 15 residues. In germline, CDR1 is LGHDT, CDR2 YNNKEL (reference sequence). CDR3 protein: CASSQVLTGGETQYF. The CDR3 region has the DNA TGTGCCAGCAGCCAAGTTTTGACAGGGGGAGAGACCCAGTACTTC.

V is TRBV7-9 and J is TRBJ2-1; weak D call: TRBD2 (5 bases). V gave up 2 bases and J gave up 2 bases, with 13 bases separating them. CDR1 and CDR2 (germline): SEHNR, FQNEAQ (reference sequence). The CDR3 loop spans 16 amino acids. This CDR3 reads CASSLFPRGTYNEQFF. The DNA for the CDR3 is TGTGCCAGCAGCTTATTCCCCAGAGGGACCTACAATGAGCAGTTCTTC.

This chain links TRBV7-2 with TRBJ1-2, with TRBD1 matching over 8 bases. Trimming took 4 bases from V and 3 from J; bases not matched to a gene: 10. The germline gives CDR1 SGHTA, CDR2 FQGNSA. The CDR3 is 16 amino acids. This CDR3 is CASSSTTGEGYYGYTF. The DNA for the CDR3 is TGTGCCAGCAGCTCGACGACAGGGGAGGGTTACTATGGCTACACCTTC.

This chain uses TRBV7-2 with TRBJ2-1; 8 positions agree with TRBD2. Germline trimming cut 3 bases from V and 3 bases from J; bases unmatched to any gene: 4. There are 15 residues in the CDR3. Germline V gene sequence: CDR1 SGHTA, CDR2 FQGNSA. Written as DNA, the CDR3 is TGTGCCAGCAGCTTTACTAGCGGAATCTACAATGAGCAGTTCTTC. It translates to CASSFTSGIYNEQFF.

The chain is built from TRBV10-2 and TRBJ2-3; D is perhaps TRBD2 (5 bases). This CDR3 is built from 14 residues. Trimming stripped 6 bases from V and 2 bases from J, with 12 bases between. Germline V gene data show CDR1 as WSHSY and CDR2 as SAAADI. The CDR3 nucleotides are TGCGCCAGCAGGGACTCCCACGCCACAGATACGCAGTATTTT. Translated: CASRDSHATDTQYF.

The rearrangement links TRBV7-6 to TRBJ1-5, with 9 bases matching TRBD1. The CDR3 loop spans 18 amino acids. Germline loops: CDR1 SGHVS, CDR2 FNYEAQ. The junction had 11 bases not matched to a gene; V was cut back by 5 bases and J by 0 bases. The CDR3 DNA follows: TGTGCCAGCAGCCCGGGGGGACAGGGACATTTTAGCAATCAGCCCCAGCATTTT. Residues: CASSPGGQGHFSNQPQHF. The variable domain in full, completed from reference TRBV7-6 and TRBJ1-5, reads GAGVSQSPRYKVTKRGQDVALRCDPISGHVSLYWYRQALGQGPEFLTYFNYEAQQDKSGLPNDRFSAERPEGSISTLTIQRTEQRDSAMYRCASSPGGQGHFSNQPQHFGDGTRLSIL.

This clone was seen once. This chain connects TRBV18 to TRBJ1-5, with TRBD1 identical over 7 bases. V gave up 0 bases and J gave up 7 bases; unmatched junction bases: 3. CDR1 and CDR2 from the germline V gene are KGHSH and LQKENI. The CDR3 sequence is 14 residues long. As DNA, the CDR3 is TGTGCCAGCTCACCACCTGGAGGGGGCCAGCCCCAGCATTTT. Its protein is CASSPPGGGQPQHF. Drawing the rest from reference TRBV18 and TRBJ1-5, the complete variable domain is NAGVMQNPRHLVRRRGQEARLRCSPMKGHSHVYWYRQLPEEGLKFMVYLQKENIIDESGMPKERFSAEFPKEGPSILRIQQVVRGDSAAYFCASSPPGGGQPQHFGDGTRLSIL.

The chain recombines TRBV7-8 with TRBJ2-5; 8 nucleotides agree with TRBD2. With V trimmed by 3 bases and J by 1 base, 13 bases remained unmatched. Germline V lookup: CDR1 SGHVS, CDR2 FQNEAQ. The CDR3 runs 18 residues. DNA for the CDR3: TGTGCCAGCAGCTTGGGTTTCGCGGGAGGCCAGGGCCAAGAGACCCAGTACTTC. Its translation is CASSLGFAGGQGQETQYF. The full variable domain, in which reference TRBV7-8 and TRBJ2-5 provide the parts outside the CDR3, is GAGVSQSPRYKVAKRGQDVALRCDPISGHVSLFWYQQALGQGPEFLTYFQNEAQLDKSGLPSDRFFAERPEGSVSTLKIQRTQQEDSAVYLCASSLGFAGGQGQETQYFGPGTRLLVL.

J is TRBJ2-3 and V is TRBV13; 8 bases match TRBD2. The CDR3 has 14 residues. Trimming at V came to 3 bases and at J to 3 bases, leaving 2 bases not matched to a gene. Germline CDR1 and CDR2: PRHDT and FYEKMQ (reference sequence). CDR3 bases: TGTGCCAGCAGCTTTAGCGGGACTACAGATACGCAGTATTTT. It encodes CASSFSGTTDTQYF.

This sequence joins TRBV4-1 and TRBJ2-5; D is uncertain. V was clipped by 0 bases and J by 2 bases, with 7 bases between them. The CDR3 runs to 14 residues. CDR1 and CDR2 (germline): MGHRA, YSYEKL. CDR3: CASSQDPTQETQYF. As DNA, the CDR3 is TGCGCCAGCAGCCAAGATCCGACTCAAGAGACCCAGTACTTC.

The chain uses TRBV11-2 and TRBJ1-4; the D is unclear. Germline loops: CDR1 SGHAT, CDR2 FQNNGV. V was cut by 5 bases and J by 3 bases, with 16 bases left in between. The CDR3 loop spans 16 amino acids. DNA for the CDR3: TGTGCCAGCAGCCCCCTCGGCGGGTCCTCTAATGAAAAACTGTTTTTT. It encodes CASSPLGGSSNEKLFF.

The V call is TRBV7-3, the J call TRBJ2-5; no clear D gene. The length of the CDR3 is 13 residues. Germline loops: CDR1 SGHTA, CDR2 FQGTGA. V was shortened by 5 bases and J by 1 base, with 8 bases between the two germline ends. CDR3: CASSASIQETQYF. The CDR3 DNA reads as TGTGCCAGCAGCGCGAGCATCCAAGAGACCCAGTACTTC.

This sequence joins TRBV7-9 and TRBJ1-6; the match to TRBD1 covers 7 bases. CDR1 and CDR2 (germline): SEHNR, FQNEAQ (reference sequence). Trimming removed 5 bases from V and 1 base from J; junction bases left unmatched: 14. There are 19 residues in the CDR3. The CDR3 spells CASSPNLTGVVSYNSPLHF. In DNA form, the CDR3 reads TGTGCCAGCAGCCCGAACCTCACAGGGGTGGTATCCTATAATTCACCCCTCCACTTT.

The CDR3 reads CASSVGDRVHEQFF. The DNA of the CDR3 is TGTGCCAGCAGCGTAGGGGACAGGGTCCATGAGCAGTTCTTC. V gene TRBV9 combines with J gene TRBJ2-1; 9 nucleotides align to TRBD1. Germline lookup yields CDR1 SGDLS and CDR2 YYNGEE. The CDR3 totals 14 residues. Trimming took 0 bases from V and 8 from J; bases not matched to a gene: 3.